These 19 T cell receptor beta chains were sequenced from one sample in a study of T cells in Graves' hyperthyroidism and ophthalmopathy. Researchers amplified the TCR beta CDR3 regions from RNA transcripts. The TCR CDR3 first-round RT-PCR relied on the HTBI primer set. MiXCR, run by TCRdb on the multiplex PCR reads, gives a single entry per CDR3 protein. The sample holds 350,000 to 400,000 distinct CDR3 sequences, approximately 13% seen once. Material for sequencing was blood. The receptors originated from a woman aged 55-69 years with Graves' hyperthyroidism.

This clonotype was counted only a few times. The chain is built from TRBV7-9 and TRBJ1-1; D is uncertain. Germline V gene lookup returns CDR1 SEHNR and CDR2 FQNEAQ (reference sequence). The CDR3 extends over 15 amino acids. The V end lost 3 bases, the J end lost 0 bases, and 11 bases lay between the germline ends. The CDR3 spells CASSFSGAMNTEAFF. CDR3 coding DNA: TGTGCCAGCAGCTTTTCCGGAGCGATGAACACTGAAGCTTTCTTT.

The DNA of the CDR3 is TGTGCCAGCAGGGGAGTCAGGGGGAACACCGGGGAGCTGTTTTTT. It codes for CASRGVRGNTGELFF. The chain carries TRBV27 and TRBJ2-2; D may be TRBD1 (6 bases). Germline CDR1 and CDR2: MNHEY and SMNVEV (reference sequence). Trimming took off 6 bases at V and 1 base at J, with 12 bases between the two ends. The CDR3 runs to 15 residues.

Ten or more counts support this clonotype. V is TRBV6-5 and J is TRBJ1-2; D remains unclear. The V end was cut by 0 bases, the J end by 2 bases, with 7 bases between. The CDR3 runs 14 residues. Germline V gene data show CDR1 as MNHEY and CDR2 as SVGAGI. In DNA, the CDR3 is TGTGCCAGCAGTTACTCGGGCAGAAACTATGGCTACACCTTC. It encodes CASSYSGRNYGYTF.

CDR3 sequence reads: CASSRDRYNEKLFF. In nucleotides, the CDR3 is TGTGCCAGCAGCCGTGACAGGTATAATGAAAAACTGTTTTTT. V is TRBV11-2 and J is TRBJ1-4; maybe TRBD1 (6 bases). Germline V gene sequence: CDR1 SGHAT, CDR2 FQNNGV. V lost 5 bases and J 4 bases, leaving 11 bases between the germline ends. CDR3 length: 14 residues.

This clonotype was counted many times. The chain couples TRBV9 to TRBJ2-1; D is possibly TRBD1 (6 bases). The germline V and J ends were trimmed by 5 bases and 5 bases, with 11 bases remaining between them. The germline CDR1 and CDR2 sequences are SGDLS and YYNGEE. This CDR3 has 13 residues. The CDR3 nucleotides read TGTGCCAGCAGTAGGACAGCTCACAATGAGCAGTTCTTC. This translates into CASSRTAHNEQFF.

This clonotype was detected ten times or more. V and J are TRBV24-1 and TRBJ2-1, with 11 bases that match TRBD1. The V segment lost 7 bases and the J segment 0 bases; nucleotides outside the gene matches: 10. This CDR3 comprises 18 residues. The germline gives CDR1 KGHDR, CDR2 SFDVKD. CDR3 in DNA: TGTGCCACCAGCGGGACAGGGGGGACCCAAAGCTCCTACAATGAGCAGTTCTTC. It translates to CATSGTGGTQSSYNEQFF.

The table lists this clonotype with many counts. V and J are TRBV29-1 and TRBJ1-1, with 11 bases identical to TRBD1. Germline-derived CDR1 and CDR2 are SQVTM and ANQGSEA. Trimming cost V 1 base and J 1 base; bases outside gene matches: 5. The length of the CDR3 is 16 residues. The CDR3 nucleotides read TGCAGCGTTGAAGGGACAGGGGGCGAATGGAACACTGAAGCTTTCTTT. The encoded protein is CSVEGTGGEWNTEAFF.

The table lists this clonotype with many counts. The chain is built from TRBV2 and TRBJ1-5; D gene unclear. Germline loops: CDR1 SNHLY, CDR2 FYNNEI. V shed 6 bases and J shed 2 bases, with 11 bases lying between them. The CDR3 is 14 residues long. DNA for the CDR3: TGTGCCAGCAGCCGATCGATGGGCAATCAGCCCCAGCATTTT. Translation: CASSRSMGNQPQHF.

There are a few counts of this clonotype. This chain uses TRBV7-9 with TRBJ2-5, with 9 positions matching TRBD1. Trimming removed 5 bases from V and 5 bases from J; junction bases left unmatched: 12. The CDR3 runs to 16 residues. Germline values: CDR1 SEHNR, CDR2 FQNEAQ (reference sequence). The CDR3 region has the DNA TGTGCCAGCAGCCAGCCATTGACAGGGGGGCGGGAGACCCAGTACTTC. Translating it yields CASSQPLTGGRETQYF.

This clonotype appeared a few times. This chain uses TRBV4-1 with TRBJ1-1; D is ambiguous. Trimming stripped 1 base from V and 0 bases from J, with 9 bases between. The CDR3 totals 15 residues. CDR1 is MGHRA, CDR2 YSYEKL, per germline. Here the CDR3 reads CASSQVGHMNTEAFF. The CDR3 DNA is TGCGCCAGCAGCCAAGTTGGTCATATGAACACTGAAGCTTTCTTT.

This chain uses TRBV5-4 with TRBJ2-7, with D perhaps matching TRBD2 (5 bases). CDR3 length: 15 amino acids. Trimming stripped 0 bases from V and 0 bases from J, with 10 bases between. The germline V gene has CDR1 SGHNT and CDR2 YYREEE (reference sequence). The DNA for the CDR3 is TGTGCCAGCAGCTTGGGTAGCGCCTTCTCCTACGAGCAGTACTTC. Protein product: CASSLGSAFSYEQYF.

In its sample, this clonotype was seen many times. This chain joins TRBV20-1 and TRBJ2-4, with D unresolved. The CDR3 contains 14 residues. Per the germline V gene, CDR1 is DFQATT and CDR2 is SNEGSKA (reference sequence). The V and J ends lost 3 bases and 3 bases respectively, with 12 bases between them. This CDR3 reads CSASPTSDKNIQYF. Here the CDR3 DNA reads TGCAGTGCTAGTCCGACAAGTGACAAAAACATTCAGTACTTC.

The chain links TRBV5-1 to TRBJ2-7, with 7 bases fitting TRBD1. The CDR3 has 15 residues. Trimming cost V 2 bases and J 2 bases; bases outside gene matches: 7. Germline lookup yields CDR1 SGHRS and CDR2 YFSETQ. The chain's CDR3 is CASSFLTGNPYEQYF. The CDR3 nucleotides are TGCGCCAGCAGCTTTTTGACAGGGAACCCCTACGAGCAGTACTTC.

This clonotype was found a few times. The chain employs TRBV20-1 and TRBJ2-1, with D unresolved. Germline lookup yields CDR1 DFQATT and CDR2 SNEGSKA (reference sequence). The CDR3 loop spans 16 amino acids. The V end lost 6 bases, the J end lost 2 bases, and 20 bases lay between the germline ends. CDR3 in DNA: TGCAGTGCACCTCCTCATCTTTATACGGCCTACAATGAGCAGTTCTTC. Translation: CSAPPHLYTAYNEQFF.

The chain combines TRBV6-1 with TRBJ1-5, with a possible D match to TRBD1 (5 bases). This CDR3 is built from 14 residues. CDR1 and CDR2 from the germline V gene are MNHNS and SASEGT. Between the trimmed V and J ends, which lost 4 bases and 6 bases, there was a span of 13 bases. The CDR3 sequence: CASSGPGLGQPQHF. The CDR3, as DNA: TGTGCCAGCAGTGGTCCGGGGCTTGGTCAGCCCCAGCATTTT.

This clonotype showed up many times. J is TRBJ1-6 and V is TRBV20-1, with a tentative D call TRBD1 (5 bases). Per the germline V gene, CDR1 is DFQATT and CDR2 is SNEGSKA (reference sequence). The V gene lost 0 bases and the J gene lost 8 bases, with 11 bases spanning the gap. There are 14 residues in the CDR3. In nucleotides, the CDR3 is TGCAGTGCTAGAGATGAGGGGCTTTATTCACCCCTCCACTTT. Protein sequence: CSARDEGLYSPLHF.

This clonotype showed up just once. Possible read error: a much larger clone is one base away. V and J are TRBV28 and TRBJ2-7; the D is unclear. CDR3 length: 13 residues. Germline lookup yields CDR1 MDHEN and CDR2 SYDVKM. This CDR3 reads CTSSPTRGYEQYF. For the CDR3, the DNA is TGTACCAGCAGTCCCACCCGAGGCTACGAGCAGTACTTC.

This clonotype was seen ten or more times. CDR3 bases: TGTGCCAGCAGTAACCCGGGGGGCGAGCAGTACTTC. It specifies CASSNPGGEQYF. The rearrangement uses TRBV6-1 and TRBJ2-7, with TRBD2 matching over 7 bases. This CDR3 contains 12 residues. Trimming took 5 bases from V and 6 from J; bases not matched to a gene: 4. Germline assignment: CDR1 MNHNS and CDR2 SASEGT.

The CDR3 loop reads CASSPVGFAGELFF. The CDR3 coding sequence is TGTGCCAGCAGTCCGGTCGGCTTTGCCGGGGAGCTGTTTTTT. The chain employs TRBV11-2 and TRBJ2-2, with D hard to call. V shed 6 bases and J shed 6 bases, with 14 bases lying between them. CDR1 is SGHAT and CDR2 is FQNNGV in the germline V gene. The CDR3 contains 14 residues.